The 28 T cell receptor beta chains presented below share a single source sample, sequenced in a study of blood T cell repertoires in COVID-19. Measured with immunoSEQ multiplex PCR; TCRdb has only the in-frame clones, and not every one. The sample holds a few hundred thousand clones, approximately 84% seen once. The sequencing input was peripheral blood. Every receptor here comes from a woman between 55 and 75 years old with acute or convalescent COVID-19.

The genes are TRBV4-2 and TRBJ2-7, with TRBD2 matching 7 bases. CDR1 LGHNA and CDR2 YNFKEQ come from the germline V gene. The trim removed 0 bases at V and 7 bases at J, leaving 15 bases unmatched. This CDR3 comprises 17 residues. The CDR3 loop is CASSQDEWTSGRGEQYF. CDR3 nucleotides: TGTGCCAGCAGCCAAGATGAATGGACTAGTGGCCGCGGGGAGCAGTACTTC.

The V and J genes are TRBV2 and TRBJ2-5; D is perhaps TRBD2 (6 bases). The germline V gene encodes CDR1 SNHLY and CDR2 FYNNEI. The germline V and J ends were trimmed by 8 bases and 2 bases, with 6 bases remaining between them. The CDR3 consists of 11 residues. The CDR3 spells CASREQETQYF. CDR3 nucleotides: TGTGCCAGCCGGGAGCAAGAGACCCAGTACTTC.

The chain recombines TRBV3-1 (or the pseudogene TRBV3-2) with TRBJ1-4; 12 bases align to TRBD1. V lost 5 bases, J lost 2 bases, and 3 bases stayed unmatched. This CDR3 has 16 amino acids. Germline assignment: CDR1 LGHDT and CDR2 YNNKEL (reference sequence). CDR3 in amino acids: CASSYGTGGTNEKLFF. Here the CDR3 DNA reads TGTGCCAGCAGCTACGGGACAGGGGGCACTAATGAAAAACTGTTTTTT.

The chain links TRBV9 to TRBJ1-1; possibly TRBD1 for D (6 bases). V lost 7 bases and J 4 bases, leaving 14 bases between the germline ends. CDR1 and CDR2 from the germline V gene are SGDLS and YYNGEE. CDR3 length: 13 residues. The CDR3 bases are TGTGCCAGCGATCAGGGGAGTGGCACTGAAGCTTTCTTT. Its translation is CASDQGSGTEAFF. Drawing the rest from reference TRBV9 and TRBJ1-1, the complete variable domain is DSGVTQTPKHLITATGQRVTLRCSPRSGDLSVYWYQQSLDQGLQFLIQYYNGEERAKGNILERFSAQQFPDLHSELNLSSLELGDSALYFCASDQGSGTEAFFGQGTRLTVV.

This chain links TRBV9 with TRBJ2-7; 11 nucleotides line up with TRBD1. Germline values: CDR1 SGDLS, CDR2 YYNGEE. The V and J ends lost 2 bases and 5 bases, in that order; junction bases with no gene match: 6. This CDR3 contains 15 residues. CDR3 DNA: TGTGCCAGCAGCGTTGGACAGGGGGCCGCTAACGAGCAGTACTTC. It specifies CASSVGQGAANEQYF.

V is TRBV6-1 and J is TRBJ2-2; no clear D. The germline CDR1 and CDR2 sequences are MNHNS and SASEGT. V lost 2 bases and J lost 2, with 6 bases in between. This CDR3 is 14 amino acids long. The CDR3 DNA is TGTGCCAGCAGTGAACAGGTTAACACCGGGGAGCTGTTTTTT. This codes for CASSEQVNTGELFF.

Comments on this clone: Different DNA sequences within this sample yield the same CDR3. The J gene is TRBJ2-3, the V gene TRBV18; D is ambiguous. V gave up 2 bases and J gave up 0 bases, with 6 bases separating them. CDR1 is KGHSH, CDR2 LQKENI, per germline. The CDR3 runs 14 residues. The CDR3 protein is CASSPGLSTDTQYF. DNA for the CDR3: TGTGCCAGCTCACCAGGGCTGAGCACAGATACGCAGTATTTT.

The J gene is TRBJ1-2, the V gene TRBV28; 7 bases align to TRBD1. Germline V gene sequence: CDR1 MDHEN, CDR2 SYDVKM. CDR3 length: 12 residues. The ends lost 7 bases at V and 8 bases at J; junction bases unmatched: 7. The CDR3 region is CASIQGVGGYTF. The CDR3 DNA sequence: TGTGCCAGCATTCAGGGGGTAGGGGGCTACACCTTC.

This chain uses TRBV10-3 with TRBJ1-6; 7 nucleotides agree with TRBD1. With V trimmed by 2 bases and J by 7 bases, 5 bases remained unmatched. The CDR3 has 15 residues. Germline lookup yields CDR1 ENHRY and CDR2 SYGVKD. CDR3 bases: TGTGCCATCAGTGAGGTGGGACAGCGAAATTCACCCCTCCACTTT. Amino acids: CAISEVGQRNSPLHF.

The chain joins TRBV15 to TRBJ2-2; D may be TRBD2 (6 bases). Trimming stripped 0 bases from V and 1 base from J, with 12 bases between. CDR3 length: 17 amino acids. CDR1 and CDR2 from the germline V gene are LNHNV and YYDKDF (reference sequence). The CDR3 sequence: CATSRDLRAGNTGELFF. The CDR3 DNA sequence: TGTGCCACCAGCAGAGATTTAAGAGCGGGGAACACCGGGGAGCTGTTTTTT.

CDR3 residues: CASSFAATGPTEAFF. The CDR3 DNA follows: TGTGCCAGCAGCTTTGCGGCGACAGGTCCCACTGAAGCTTTCTTT. This chain links TRBV5-4 with TRBJ1-1; TRBD1 might be the D (6 bases). Trimming shortened V by 2 bases and J by 4 bases, and 15 bases separated the two germline ends. Germline CDR1 is SGHNT and CDR2 is YYREEE (reference sequence). There are 15 residues in the CDR3.

The V gene is TRBV19, the J gene TRBJ1-2, with a tentative D call TRBD1 (5 bases). This CDR3 has 15 residues. Trimming removed 1 base at V and 3 bases at J, with 12 bases between. Germline V gene data show CDR1 as LNHDA and CDR2 as SQIVND (reference sequence). Here the CDR3 DNA reads TGTGCCAGTAGTATAGGACGACAGTTCGACTATGGCTACACCTTC. Translation: CASSIGRQFDYGYTF.

V usage is TRBV20-1 and J usage is TRBJ2-5; perhaps TRBD2 as D (5 bases). V gave up 6 bases and J gave up 3 bases, with 8 bases separating them. This CDR3 has 11 amino acids. Germline values: CDR1 DFQATT, CDR2 SNEGSKA (reference sequence). The chain's CDR3 is CSAAGEETQYF. In DNA form, the CDR3 reads TGCAGTGCGGCCGGGGAAGAGACCCAGTACTTC.

The chain combines TRBV9 with TRBJ2-5; 14 nucleotides align to TRBD2. The CDR3 length is 17 residues. V dropped 3 bases and J dropped 0; count of bases not matched to a gene: 4. The germline V gene has CDR1 SGDLS and CDR2 YYNGEE. The CDR3 spells CASSAGTSGGYQETQYF. Written as DNA, the CDR3 is TGTGCCAGCAGCGCCGGGACTAGCGGGGGATACCAAGAGACCCAGTACTTC. Supplemented by reference TRBV9 and TRBJ2-5, the full variable domain reads DSGVTQTPKHLITATGQRVTLRCSPRSGDLSVYWYQQSLDQGLQFLIQYYNGEERAKGNILERFSAQQFPDLHSELNLSSLELGDSALYFCASSAGTSGGYQETQYFGPGTRLLVL.

The V and J genes are TRBV11-2 and TRBJ2-5; D might be TRBD1 (6 bases). V lost 1 base and J 5 bases, leaving 11 bases between the germline ends. Germline CDR1 reads SGHAT; CDR2 reads FQNNGV. CDR3 length: 14 residues. CDR3 residues: CASSLGQAPETQYF. CDR3 nucleotides: TGTGCCAGCAGCTTAGGACAGGCGCCTGAGACCCAGTACTTC.

This chain connects TRBV5-1 to TRBJ2-3; 14 bases align to TRBD2. Germline V CDR1 and CDR2: SGHRS, YFSETQ. V trimming: 0 bases; J trimming: 1 base; junction bases outside the gene matches: 4. This CDR3 has 18 amino acids. CDR3 coding DNA: TGCGCCAGCAGCTTGGGGACTAGCGGGGGGCGGGGCACAGATACGCAGTATTTT. This sequence encodes CASSLGTSGGRGTDTQYF.

V usage is TRBV4-3 and J usage is TRBJ1-1; D remains unclear. Germline assignment: CDR1 LGHNA and CDR2 YSLEER. V was trimmed by 1 base and J by 11 bases, leaving 17 bases between them. The CDR3 is 14 residues long. The DNA for the CDR3 is TGCGCCAGCAGCCAAGGTCGGGGAATGGGGAATGCTTTCTTT. Encoded protein: CASSQGRGMGNAFF.

V usage is TRBV15 and J usage is TRBJ2-3; 10 bases are shared with TRBD2. The CDR3 has 16 residues. J lost 1 base, V lost 3 bases, and 4 bases had no gene match. Germline CDR1 LNHNV, CDR2 YYDKDF (reference sequence). The CDR3 sequence is CATSRIAGGRTDTQYF. Here the CDR3 DNA reads TGTGCCACCAGCAGGATAGCGGGGGGCCGCACAGATACGCAGTATTTT.

This clone was counted between two and nine times. The chain carries TRBV5-1 and TRBJ2-7; 8 positions agree with TRBD1. The CDR3 runs to 16 residues. Unmatched junction bases numbered 12, after V lost 4 bases and J lost 3 bases. Germline V gives CDR1 SGHRS, CDR2 YFSETQ. CDR3 DNA: TGCGCCAGCAGCCCCACTCCTGACAGGGGAGACTACGAGCAGTACTTC. Protein product: CASSPTPDRGDYEQYF.

CDR3 in DNA: TGTGCCAGCAGTTACCGGGACAGGGTTAATTCACCCCTCCACTTT. Translation gives CASSYRDRVNSPLHF. This chain connects TRBV5-4 to TRBJ1-6, with TRBD1 matching over 9 bases. The junction had 6 bases not matched to a gene; V was cut back by 5 bases and J by 6 bases. This CDR3 has 15 residues. CDR1 and CDR2 (germline): SGHNT, YYREEE (reference sequence).

This clone occurred once. V gene TRBV21-1 combines with J gene TRBJ1-5; TRBD1 is the table's D call, not checked against the DNA. TRBV21-1 is a known pseudogene. This CDR3 contains 19 residues. The CDR3 sequence: CASSKLTGPKYIGNQPQHF. The CDR3 bases are TGTGCCAGCAGCAAACTGACAGGCCCTAAGTATATTGGCAATCAGCCCCAGCATTTT.

The chain's CDR3 is CASSARGREKLFF. The CDR3 nucleotides read TGTGCCAGCAGCGCCAGGGGTAGGGAAAAACTGTTTTTT. The chain recombines TRBV7-2 with TRBJ1-4, with a weak D call TRBD1 (6 bases). V was cut by 5 bases and J by 8 bases, with 12 bases left in between. Germline assignment: CDR1 SGHTA and CDR2 FQGNSA. There are 13 residues in the CDR3.

The chain links TRBV2 to TRBJ1-5; maybe TRBD1 (5 bases). In germline, CDR1 is SNHLY, CDR2 FYNNEI. V lost 6 bases and J lost 7, with 19 bases in between. The CDR3 consists of 15 residues. In DNA form, the CDR3 reads TGTGCCAGCAGGAAGGGCCTAAGCAGGGAACAGCCCCAGCATTTT. Encoded protein: CASRKGLSREQPQHF.

The chain joins TRBV19 to TRBJ2-7, with 9 bases fitting TRBD1. CDR1 and CDR2 from the germline V gene are LNHDA and SQIVND (reference sequence). After removal of 6 bases from V and 0 bases from J, the junction contained 3 bases not matched to a gene. This CDR3 is 14 amino acids long. The DNA for the CDR3 is TGTGCCAGTAGGCGGGACAGGGACTCCTACGAGCAGTACTTC. Its protein is CASRRDRDSYEQYF.

The chain joins TRBV30 to TRBJ1-2; D is unclear. The V end was cut by 2 bases, the J end by 0 bases, with 16 bases between. The CDR3 totals 16 residues. Germline V gene lookup returns CDR1 GTSNPN and CDR2 SVGIG (reference sequence). The CDR3 nucleotides read TGTGCCTGGAGTCTCGGAGGTCGAGGAGCTAACTATGGCTACACCTTC. Protein: CAWSLGGRGANYGYTF.

The CDR3 DNA reads TGTGCCAGCAGCTTAACGGGCGGTTGGCGGGACCTCTACAATGAGCAGTTCTTC. Translating it yields CASSLTGGWRDLYNEQFF. V is TRBV7-2 and J is TRBJ2-1, with D perhaps matching TRBD2 (6 bases). The germline CDR1 and CDR2 sequences are SGHTA and FQGNSA. With 2 bases removed from V and 3 bases from J, the gap between germline ends came to 20 bases. The CDR3 is made up of 18 amino acids.

This clone was seen just once. The chain couples TRBV27 to TRBJ2-1, with a weak D call TRBD1 (6 bases). This CDR3 is 13 amino acids long. CDR1 MNHEY and CDR2 SMNVEV come from the germline V gene (reference sequence). Trimming pared 8 bases from V and 3 bases from J, leaving 11 bases between. The chain's CDR3 is CASGRGNYNEQFF. For the CDR3, the DNA is TGTGCCAGCGGAAGGGGGAACTACAATGAGCAGTTCTTC.

This clone has a single count. V gene TRBV3-1 (or the pseudogene TRBV3-2) combines with J gene TRBJ1-2; D is undetermined. V shed 5 bases and J shed 4 bases, with 11 bases lying between them. Per the germline V gene, CDR1 is LGHDT and CDR2 is YNNKEL (reference sequence). The CDR3 has 13 amino acids. This chain's CDR3 is CASSSRDFYGYTF. The CDR3 region has the DNA TGTGCCAGCAGCTCCCGGGATTTCTATGGCTACACCTTC.